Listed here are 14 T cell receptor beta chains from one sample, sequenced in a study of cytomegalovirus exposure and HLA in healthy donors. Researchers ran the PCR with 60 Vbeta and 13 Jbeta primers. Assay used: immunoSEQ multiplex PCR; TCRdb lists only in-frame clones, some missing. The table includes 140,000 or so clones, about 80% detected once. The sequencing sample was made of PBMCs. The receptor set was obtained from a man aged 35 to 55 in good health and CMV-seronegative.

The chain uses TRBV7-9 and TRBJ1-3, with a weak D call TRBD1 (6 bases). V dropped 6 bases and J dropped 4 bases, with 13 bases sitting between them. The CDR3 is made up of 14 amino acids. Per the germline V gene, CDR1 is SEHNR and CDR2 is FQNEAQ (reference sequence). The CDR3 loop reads CASRQGLGGNTIYF. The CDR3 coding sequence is TGTGCCAGCAGACAGGGTTTAGGCGGAAACACCATATATTTT.

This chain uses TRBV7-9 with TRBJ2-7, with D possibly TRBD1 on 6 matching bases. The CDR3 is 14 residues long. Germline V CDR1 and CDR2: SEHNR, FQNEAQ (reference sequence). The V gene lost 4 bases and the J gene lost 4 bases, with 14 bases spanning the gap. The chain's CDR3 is CASSYQGGRYEQYF. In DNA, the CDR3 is TGTGCCAGCAGCTACCAAGGGGGACGATACGAGCAGTACTTC.

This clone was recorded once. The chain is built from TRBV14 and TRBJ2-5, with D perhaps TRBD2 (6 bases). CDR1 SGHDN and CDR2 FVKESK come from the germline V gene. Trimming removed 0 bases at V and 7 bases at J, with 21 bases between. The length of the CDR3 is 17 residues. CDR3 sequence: CASSQDDMGDWRMTQYF. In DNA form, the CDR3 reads TGTGCCAGCAGCCAAGACGACATGGGGGACTGGCGTATGACCCAGTACTTC.

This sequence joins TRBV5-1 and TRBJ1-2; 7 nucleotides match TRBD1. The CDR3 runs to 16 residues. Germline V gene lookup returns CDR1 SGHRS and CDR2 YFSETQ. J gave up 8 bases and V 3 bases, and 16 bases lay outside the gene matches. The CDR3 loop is CASSSLPTGNSGGYTF. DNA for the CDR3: TGCGCCAGCAGCTCTCTACCGACAGGGAATTCGGGAGGCTACACCTTC.

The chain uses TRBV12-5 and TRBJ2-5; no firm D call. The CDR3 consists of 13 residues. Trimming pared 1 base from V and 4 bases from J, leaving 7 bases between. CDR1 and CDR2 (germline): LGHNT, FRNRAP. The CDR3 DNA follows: TGTGCTAGTGGTTTGGGTGGCGGAGAGACCCAGTACTTC. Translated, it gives CASGLGGGETQYF.

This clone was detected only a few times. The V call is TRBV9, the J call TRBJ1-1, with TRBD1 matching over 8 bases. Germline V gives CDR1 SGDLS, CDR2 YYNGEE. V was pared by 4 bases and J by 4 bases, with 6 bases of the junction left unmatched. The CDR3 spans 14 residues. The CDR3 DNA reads TGTGCCAGCAGCCCCCCCACAGGGGGCACTGAAGCTTTCTTT. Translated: CASSPPTGGTEAFF.

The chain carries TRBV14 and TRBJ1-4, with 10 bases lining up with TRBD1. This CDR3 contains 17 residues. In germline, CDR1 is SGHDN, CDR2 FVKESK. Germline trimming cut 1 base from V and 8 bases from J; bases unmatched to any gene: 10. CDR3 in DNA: TGTGCCAGCAGCCAAGGCCCCGACAGGGGGCTACGAGAAAAACTGTTTTTT. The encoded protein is CASSQGPDRGLREKLFF.

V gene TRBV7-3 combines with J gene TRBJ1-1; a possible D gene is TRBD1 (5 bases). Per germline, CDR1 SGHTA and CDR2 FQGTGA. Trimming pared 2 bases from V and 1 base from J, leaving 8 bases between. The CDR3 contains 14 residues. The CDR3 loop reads CASSLGAANTEAFF. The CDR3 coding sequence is TGTGCCAGCAGCTTAGGGGCAGCGAACACTGAAGCTTTCTTT.

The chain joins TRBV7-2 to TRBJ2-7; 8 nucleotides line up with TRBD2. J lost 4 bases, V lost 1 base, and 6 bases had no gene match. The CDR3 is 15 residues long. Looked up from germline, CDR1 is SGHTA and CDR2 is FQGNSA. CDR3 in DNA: TGTGCCAGCAGCTTAGAGGCGGGGGGATGGTACGAGCAGTACTTC. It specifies CASSLEAGGWYEQYF.

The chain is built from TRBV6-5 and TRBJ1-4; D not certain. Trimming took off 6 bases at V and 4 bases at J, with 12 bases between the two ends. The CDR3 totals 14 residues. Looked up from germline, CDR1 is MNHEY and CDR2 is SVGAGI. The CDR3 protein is CASREGGGNEKLFF. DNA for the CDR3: TGTGCCAGCAGGGAGGGAGGAGGTAATGAAAAACTGTTTTTT.

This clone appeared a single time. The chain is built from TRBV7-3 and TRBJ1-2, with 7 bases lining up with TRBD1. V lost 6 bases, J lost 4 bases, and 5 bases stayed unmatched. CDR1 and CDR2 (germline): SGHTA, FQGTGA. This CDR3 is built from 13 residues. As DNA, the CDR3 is TGTGCCAGCAGTCTGGGACAGCCCTATGGCTACACCTTC. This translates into CASSLGQPYGYTF.

The CDR3 DNA reads TGTGCCAGCAGTTATCGGGGGGACGGCGGGGAGCTGTTTTTT. Translated, it gives CASSYRGDGGELFF. The gene calls are TRBV6-5 and TRBJ2-2; 7 bases line up with TRBD2. This CDR3 is built from 14 residues. Germline assignment: CDR1 MNHEY and CDR2 SVGAGI. After removal of 3 bases from V and 7 bases from J, the junction contained 5 bases not matched to a gene.

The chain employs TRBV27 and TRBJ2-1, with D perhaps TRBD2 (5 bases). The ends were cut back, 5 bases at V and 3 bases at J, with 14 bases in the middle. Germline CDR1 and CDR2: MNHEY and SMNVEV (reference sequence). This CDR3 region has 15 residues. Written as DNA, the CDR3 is TGTGCCAGCAGTCACCAGTCGGGGTACTACAATGAGCAGTTCTTC. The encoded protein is CASSHQSGYYNEQFF.

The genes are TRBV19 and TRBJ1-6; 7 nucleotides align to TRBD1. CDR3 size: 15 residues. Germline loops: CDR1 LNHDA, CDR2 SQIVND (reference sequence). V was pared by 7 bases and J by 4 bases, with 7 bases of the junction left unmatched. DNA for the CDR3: TGTGCCAGTACCCCGGGCAGGGGGTATAATTCACCCCTCCACTTT. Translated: CASTPGRGYNSPLHF. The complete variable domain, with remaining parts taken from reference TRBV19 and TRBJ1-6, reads DGGITQSPKYLFRKEGQNVTLSCEQNLNHDAMYWYRQDPGQGLRLIYYSQIVNDFQKGDIAEGYSVSREKKESFPLTVTSAQKNPTAFYLCASTPGRGYNSPLHFGNGTRLTVT.